A selection of T cell receptor beta chains follows, all from one sample in a study of PD-1 blockade in classical Hodgkin lymphoma. TCRdb's copy holds only in-frame clones and misses some; the assay was immunoSEQ multiplex PCR. The sample lists approximately 44,000 clones; around 74% were seen once. This sample comprised peripheral blood mononuclear cells (PBMCs), obtained before the fourth cycle of nivolumab. The receptors derive from a human donor with classical Hodgkin lymphoma. The conserved cysteine and the conserved F or W are not part of the CDR3 here. Each record gives: J gene, V gene, clone size, CDR3 protein. Expanded clones get a size class; other rows say once, few or many, or leave the size out.

TRBJ1-6	TRBV4-1	NA	ASSQASNLGSPLH
TRBJ1-3	TRBV10-3	few	AISAGNTIY
TRBJ2-1	TRBV20-1	once	SARDYEQF
TRBJ1-3	TRBV7-2	NA	ASSLAGDRSIY
TRBJ2-2	TRBV27	NA	ASSPGTGGVNTGELF
TRBJ1-1	TRBV5-8	few	ASNWGQGGTEAF
TRBJ1-3	TRBV6-5	few	ASRGGNTIY
TRBJ1-1	TRBV2	NA	ASRQGSSLGTEAF
TRBJ2-7	TRBV11-3	many	ASSFSGFPYEQY
TRBJ2-3	TRBV4-1	NA	ASSQDRGGEKDTQY
TRBJ1-2	TRBV30	few	AWRPRTESLFYGYT
TRBJ1-4	TRBV16	NA	ASSQGTRGEKLF
TRBJ2-6	TRBV11-3	NA	ASSPGTAGANVLT
TRBJ2-2	TRBV28	once	ASSLYSGDTGELF
NA	TRBV5-4	once	ASSLNHAYEQY
TRBJ2-1	TRBV28	NA	ASSLPFVRTLVSSYNEQF